This entry features one T cell receptor beta chain sequence. Its antigen is unknown. One base away there is no much larger clone; base qualities are not given. This sample was taken from a study of control samples from healthy donors and cancer patients (dated by TCRdb to the early 2020s). The CDR3 contains 15 residues, cysteine and phenylalanine counted. Kept here is only the CDR3 DNA, which spans 45 bases and is read in frame from base 1. V is pruned by 2 bases and J by 5 bases, leaving 3 bases of the junction without a gene match. The germline V gene supplies CDR1 SGHTA and CDR2 FQGNSA. Library creation used the immunoSEQ multiplex PCR assay. Not all clones reach the TCRdb copy of this immuneACCESS table, which keeps in-frame sequences only. Checked studies attribute under half of the gap to unresolved V genes and leave the rest unexplained. Recorded for this sample are 90,000 to 150,000 clones; approximately 91% of them occurred a single time. The top ten clonotypes cover 7.8% of the sample.

The receptor was derived from a woman aged 18-29 years in good health. Recombination connected TRBV7-2 to TRBJ1-4, with 9 bases in between that match TRBD1. The sequenced sample was blood. The DNA sequence is TGTGCCAGCAGCTTATATGGGACAGGGAATGAAAAACTGTTTTTT. Its protein reads: CASSLYGTGNEKLFF.